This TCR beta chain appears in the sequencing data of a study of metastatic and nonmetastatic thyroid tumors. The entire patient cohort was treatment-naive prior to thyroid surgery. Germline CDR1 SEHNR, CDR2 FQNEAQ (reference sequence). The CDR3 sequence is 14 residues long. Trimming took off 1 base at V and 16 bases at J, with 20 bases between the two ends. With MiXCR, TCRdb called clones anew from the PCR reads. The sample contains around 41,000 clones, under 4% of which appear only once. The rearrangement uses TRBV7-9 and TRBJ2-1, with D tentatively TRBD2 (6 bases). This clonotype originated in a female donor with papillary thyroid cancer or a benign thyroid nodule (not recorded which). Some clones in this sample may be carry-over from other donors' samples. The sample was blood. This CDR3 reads CASSLDLWGRFRFF. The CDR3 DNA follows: TGTGCCAGCAGCTTAGATCTCTGGGGGAGGTTTCGTTTCTTC.